This T cell receptor (beta chain) was captured in a study of cytomegalovirus exposure and HLA in healthy donors. Study-level information: Drawn from HLA-typed donors, about 85 million unique TCRs were held in an early data release.

PCR employed 60 Vbeta and 13 Jbeta primers. The data were produced by immunoSEQ multiplex PCR, yet TCRdb's version contains in-frame clones alone and is incomplete. The sample lists around 71,000 clones, under 80% occurring once. A few counts support this clone. Its antigen is not identified. This CDR3 has 13 amino acids. The J segment lost 8 bases and the V segment lost 2 bases, leaving 5 bases of the junction unmatched. Germline CDR1 SGHDT, CDR2 YYEEEE. Overall study results and limits: A later analysis reportedly found fewer N-insertions in an Asian-associated ancestry cluster than the roughly 670-donor mean. As a later analysis showed, a missense DCLRE1C variant was linked to trimming of TCR beta V- and J-genes. From TCR beta sequences, most subjects' HLA-A and HLA-B alleles were reportedly predicted accurately.

This TCR derives from a male donor in good health and CMV-seropositive. The chain links TRBV5-6 to TRBJ1-2; 8 nucleotides match TRBD1. The sequencing input was PBMCs. CDR3 amino acids: CASSLTGGFGYTF. Here the CDR3 DNA reads TGTGCCAGCAGCTTAACAGGGGGTTTCGGCTACACCTTC. The full variable domain, completed using reference TRBV5-6 and TRBJ1-2, is DAGVTQSPTHLIKTRGQQVTLRCSPKSGHDTVSWYQQALGQGPQFIFQYYEEEERQRGNFPDRFSGHQFPNYSSELNVNALLLGDSALYLCASSLTGGFGYTFGSGTRLTVV.